A single sample gave rise to the 14 T cell receptor beta chains below, sequenced in a study of OX40 agonist ivuxolimab in advanced cancers. Assay: immunoSEQ multiplex PCR; the TCRdb copy retains only in-frame clones and omits some. The repertoire holds tens of thousands of clones, 70% to 90% seen once, with about 1.1% in the top ten. The material sequenced was CD4+ or CD8+ T cells sorted from blood, taken in a trial of the OX40 agonist ivuxolimab. The receptors come from an adult with an advanced solid tumor such as melanoma, head and neck, liver or kidney cancer.

This clone was counted once. V usage is TRBV27 and J usage is TRBJ1-1, with a tentative D call TRBD1 (6 bases). Between the trimmed V and J ends, which lost 5 bases and 4 bases, there was a span of 17 bases. The germline CDR1 and CDR2 sequences are MNHEY and SMNVEV (reference sequence). The CDR3 has 15 residues. The CDR3 is CASSTYRASVTEAFF. The DNA for the CDR3 is TGTGCCAGCAGTACCTACAGGGCCTCGGTCACTGAAGCTTTCTTT.

The chain uses TRBV6-6 and TRBJ1-2, with unresolved D. The CDR3 spans 13 residues. The germline V and J ends were trimmed by 5 bases and 0 bases, with 7 bases remaining between them. Germline-derived CDR1 and CDR2 are MNHNY and SVGAGI (reference sequence). CDR3 sequence: CASSPGANYGYTF. The CDR3 DNA is TGTGCCAGCAGTCCAGGAGCTAACTATGGCTACACCTTC.

This clone showed up just once. This sequence joins TRBV5-1 and TRBJ2-2, with 9 bases fitting TRBD1. V was pared by 3 bases and J by 3 bases, with 6 bases of the junction left unmatched. The V gene's germline CDR1 is SGHRS and CDR2 YFSETQ. This CDR3 contains 16 residues. CDR3 bases: TGCGCCAGCAGCTCCCGGGACAGGGTTTACACCGGGGAGCTGTTTTTT. Translated: CASSSRDRVYTGELFF.

CDR3 region: CASSLDGTGTYGYTF. The CDR3 coding sequence is TGTGCCAGCAGCTTAGACGGGACAGGGACCTATGGCTACACCTTC. This chain connects TRBV7-2 to TRBJ1-2, with 9 bases lining up with TRBD1. The CDR3 covers 15 residues. Losses at the gene ends were 1 base for V and 4 bases for J; bases not matched to a gene: 4. Per germline, CDR1 SGHTA and CDR2 FQGNSA.

J is TRBJ2-2 and V is TRBV19; D ambiguous. There are 15 residues in the CDR3. Deletions cut 2 bases from V and 5 bases from J, with 12 bases between. The germline V gene has CDR1 LNHDA and CDR2 SQIVND (reference sequence). The CDR3 here is CASSINGVGTGELFF. In DNA, the CDR3 is TGTGCCAGTAGTATAAATGGAGTGGGAACCGGGGAGCTGTTTTTT.

The V call is TRBV19, the J call TRBJ1-5; 8 positions agree with TRBD1. Trimming at V came to 6 bases and at J to 7 bases, leaving 8 bases not matched to a gene. Looked up from germline, CDR1 is LNHDA and CDR2 is SQIVND (reference sequence). The CDR3 consists of 14 residues. The CDR3 DNA reads TGTGCCAGTAGCACGGGACAGGTTCTACAGCCCCAGCATTTT. As protein: CASSTGQVLQPQHF.

The chain couples TRBV5-6 to TRBJ2-5; TRBD2 is a possible D gene (5 bases). V gave up 7 bases and J gave up 0 bases, with 10 bases separating them. The CDR3 totals 13 residues. Germline V lookup: CDR1 SGHDT, CDR2 YYEEEE. The CDR3 DNA sequence: TGTGCCAGCTCCCGGACTGACCAAGAGACCCAGTACTTC. This translates into CASSRTDQETQYF. Using reference TRBV5-6 and TRBJ2-5 for the parts outside the CDR3, the full variable domain is DAGVTQSPTHLIKTRGQQVTLRCSPKSGHDTVSWYQQALGQGPQFIFQYYEEEERQRGNFPDRFSGHQFPNYSSELNVNALLLGDSALYLCASSRTDQETQYFGPGTRLLVL.

The CDR3 loop is CASSLDRGAGDTQYF. CDR3 coding DNA: TGTGCCAGCAGCTTGGACCGGGGGGCGGGAGATACGCAGTATTTT. The V gene is TRBV11-2, the J gene TRBJ2-3; tentatively, D is TRBD2 (7 bases). Trimming removed 3 bases from V and 5 bases from J, with 15 bases in between. Germline loops: CDR1 SGHAT, CDR2 FQNNGV. The CDR3 consists of 15 residues.

This clone was seen a single time. The chain recombines TRBV5-1 with TRBJ1-2; TRBD1 aligns across 9 bases. Germline V lookup: CDR1 SGHRS, CDR2 YFSETQ. Unmatched junction bases numbered 1, after V lost 2 bases and J lost 8 bases. CDR3 size: 12 residues. In DNA form, the CDR3 reads TGCGCCAGCAGCTTAGGGACAGGGGGCTACACCTTC. Amino acids: CASSLGTGGYTF.

This clone occurred a few times. CDR3: CASSQEVRQGGNQPQHF. CDR3 DNA sequence: TGCGCCAGCAGCCAAGAGGTAAGACAGGGCGGCAATCAGCCCCAGCATTTT. J is TRBJ1-5 and V is TRBV4-1, with 7 positions matching TRBD1. Germline V gene sequence: CDR1 MGHRA, CDR2 YSYEKL. The CDR3 spans 17 residues. V lost 0 bases to trimming and J lost 2 bases; unmatched junction nucleotides: 7.

The chain employs TRBV5-6 and TRBJ2-5, with TRBD1 matching over 8 bases. Trimming at V came to 4 bases and at J to 3 bases, leaving 2 bases not matched to a gene. The CDR3 spans 13 residues. The V gene's germline CDR1 is SGHDT and CDR2 YYEEEE. CDR3 sequence (DNA): TGTGCCAGCAGCCCGACAGGGGAAGAGACCCAGTACTTC. It is translated as CASSPTGEETQYF.

This clone was seen more than once but under ten times. V and J are TRBV6-5 and TRBJ1-2; TRBD1 matches 7 bases. The CDR3 covers 14 residues. Germline CDR1 is MNHEY and CDR2 is SVGAGI. V lost 0 bases and J lost 6; bases outside the gene matches: 4. CDR3 protein: CASSYSGQGDGYTF. The CDR3 DNA is TGTGCCAGCAGTTACTCTGGGCAGGGGGATGGCTACACCTTC.

V and J are TRBV5-1 and TRBJ2-3; 11 nucleotides line up with TRBD2. The CDR3 is 21 amino acids. Trimming at V came to 0 bases and at J to 3 bases, leaving 18 bases not matched to a gene. CDR1 and CDR2 (germline): SGHRS, YFSETQ. The CDR3 region has the DNA TGCGCCAGCAGCTTGGCCAAAATAGCGGGGGGGCCGGGGATTGGGACAGATACGCAGTATTTT. As protein: CASSLAKIAGGPGIGTDTQYF.

The chain uses TRBV28 and TRBJ2-1, with 15 nucleotides matching TRBD2. J lost 4 bases, V lost 6 bases, and 4 bases had no gene match. Per the germline V gene, CDR1 is MDHEN and CDR2 is SYDVKM. The CDR3 has 16 residues. The CDR3 DNA reads TGTGCCAGCAGCCCGGGACTAGCGGGGGGTTACAATGAGCAGTTCTTC. It specifies CASSPGLAGGYNEQFF.